This T cell receptor beta chain was identified during a study of beta chain features in type 1 diabetes. Study results and limitations: Whether HLA type affects TCRB rearrangement stayed undetermined in the present work. Significant though moderate, a shortening of TCRB CDR3s appeared in all four CD4+ subsets of Type 1 diabetes patients.

This CDR3 region has 13 residues. The germline CDR1 and CDR2 sequences are KGHSH and LQKENI. The V and J ends lost 2 bases and 6 bases respectively, with 7 bases between them. Since all of the isolated RNA was reverse transcribed, expressed TCRB transcripts were what got sequenced. TCRdb's table, derived via immunoSEQ multiplex PCR, lists solely in-frame clones and lacks some. The data contain almost 350,000 clones, approximately 10% of them singletons. Remarks on this clone: No antigen is known for it. Other nucleotide sequences from this sample produce the same CDR3.

The sequence derives from a man aged 30-40 years with type 1 diabetes. The sequenced sample consisted of central memory CD4+ T cells from blood. The J gene is TRBJ1-4, the V gene TRBV18; D might be TRBD1 (5 bases). As DNA, the CDR3 is TGTGCCAGCTCACCAGGCAGGGATGAAAAACTGTTTTTT. Amino acid sequence: CASSPGRDEKLFF.